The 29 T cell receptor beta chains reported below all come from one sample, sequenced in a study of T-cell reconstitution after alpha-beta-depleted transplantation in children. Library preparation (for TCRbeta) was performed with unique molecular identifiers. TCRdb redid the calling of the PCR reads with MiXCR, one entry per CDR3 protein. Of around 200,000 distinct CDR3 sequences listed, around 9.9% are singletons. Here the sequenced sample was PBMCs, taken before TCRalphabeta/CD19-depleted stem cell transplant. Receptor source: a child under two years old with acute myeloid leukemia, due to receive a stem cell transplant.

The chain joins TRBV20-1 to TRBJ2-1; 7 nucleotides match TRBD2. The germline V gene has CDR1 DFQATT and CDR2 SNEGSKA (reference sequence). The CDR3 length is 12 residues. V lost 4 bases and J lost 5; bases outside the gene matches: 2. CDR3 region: CSAMGLNNEQFF. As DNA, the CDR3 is TGCAGTGCTATGGGACTAAACAATGAGCAGTTCTTC.

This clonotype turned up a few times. This CDR3 reads CAPGGGQGRTGELFF. CDR3 DNA sequence: TGTGCCCCCGGTGGAGGGCAGGGAAGAACCGGGGAGCTGTTTTTT. The rearrangement joins TRBV2 to TRBJ2-2, with D possibly TRBD2 on 6 matching bases. The germline V gene encodes CDR1 SNHLY and CDR2 FYNNEI. This CDR3 is built from 15 residues. Deletions cut 11 bases from V and 5 bases from J, with 21 bases between.

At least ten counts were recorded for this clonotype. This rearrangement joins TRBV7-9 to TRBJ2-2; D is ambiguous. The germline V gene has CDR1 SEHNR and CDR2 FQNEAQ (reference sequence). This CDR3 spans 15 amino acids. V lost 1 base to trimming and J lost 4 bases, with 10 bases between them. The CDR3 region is CASSLVDPSTGELFF. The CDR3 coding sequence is TGTGCCAGCAGCTTAGTGGACCCCTCCACCGGGGAGCTGTTTTTT.

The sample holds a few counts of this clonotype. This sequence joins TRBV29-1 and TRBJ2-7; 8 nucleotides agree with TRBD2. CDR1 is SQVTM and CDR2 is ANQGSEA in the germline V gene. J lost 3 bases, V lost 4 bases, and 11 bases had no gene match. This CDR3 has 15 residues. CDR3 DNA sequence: TGCAGCGTTGGACGGGGGGGAGGGCTAGGCTACGAGCAGTACTTC. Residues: CSVGRGGGLGYEQYF.

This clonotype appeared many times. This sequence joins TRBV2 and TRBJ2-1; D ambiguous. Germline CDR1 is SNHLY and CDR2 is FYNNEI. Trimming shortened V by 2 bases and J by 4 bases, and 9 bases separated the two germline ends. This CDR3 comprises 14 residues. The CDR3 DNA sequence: TGTGCCAGCAGTGAAATCCCGGTATACAATGAGCAGTTCTTC. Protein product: CASSEIPVYNEQFF.

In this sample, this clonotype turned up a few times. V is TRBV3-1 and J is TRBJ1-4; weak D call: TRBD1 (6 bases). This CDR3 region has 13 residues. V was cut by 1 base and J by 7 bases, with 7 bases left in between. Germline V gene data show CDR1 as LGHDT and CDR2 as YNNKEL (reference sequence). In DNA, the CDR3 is TGTGCCAGCAGCCAAGGCAGGGGTGAAAAACTGTTTTTT. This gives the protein CASSQGRGEKLFF.

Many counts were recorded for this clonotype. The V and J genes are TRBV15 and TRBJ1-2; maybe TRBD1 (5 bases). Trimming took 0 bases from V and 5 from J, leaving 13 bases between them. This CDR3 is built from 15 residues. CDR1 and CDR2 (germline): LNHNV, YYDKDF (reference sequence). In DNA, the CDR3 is TGTGCCACCAGCAGAGATAGGACAAGGGATTATGGCTACACCTTC. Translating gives CATSRDRTRDYGYTF.

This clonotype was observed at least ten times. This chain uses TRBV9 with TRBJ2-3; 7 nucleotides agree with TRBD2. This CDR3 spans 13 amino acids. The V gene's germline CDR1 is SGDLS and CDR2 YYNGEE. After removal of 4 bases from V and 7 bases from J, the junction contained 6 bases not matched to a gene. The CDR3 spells CASSSRTRNTQYF. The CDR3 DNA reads TGTGCCAGCAGCTCAAGGACTAGAAATACGCAGTATTTT.

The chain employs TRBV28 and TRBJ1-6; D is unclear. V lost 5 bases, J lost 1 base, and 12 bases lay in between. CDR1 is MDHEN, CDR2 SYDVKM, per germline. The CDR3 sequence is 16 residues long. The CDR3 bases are TGTGCCAGCAGTCTCCCGGGTGTATCCTATAATTCACCCCTCCACTTT. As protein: CASSLPGVSYNSPLHF.

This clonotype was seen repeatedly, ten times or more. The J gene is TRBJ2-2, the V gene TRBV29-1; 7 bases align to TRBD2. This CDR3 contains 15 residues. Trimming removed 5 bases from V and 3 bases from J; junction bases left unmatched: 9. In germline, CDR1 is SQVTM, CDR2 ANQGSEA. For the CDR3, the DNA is TGCAGCGTTACAGTGGGGACTACCTACACCGGGGAGCTGTTTTTT. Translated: CSVTVGTTYTGELFF.

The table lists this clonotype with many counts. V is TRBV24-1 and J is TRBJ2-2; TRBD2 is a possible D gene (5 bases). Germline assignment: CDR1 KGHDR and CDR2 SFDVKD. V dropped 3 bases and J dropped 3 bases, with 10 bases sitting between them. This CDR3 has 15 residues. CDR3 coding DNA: TGTGCCACCAGTGATCCGACCGGGGACACCGGGGAGCTGTTTTTT. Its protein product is CATSDPTGDTGELFF.

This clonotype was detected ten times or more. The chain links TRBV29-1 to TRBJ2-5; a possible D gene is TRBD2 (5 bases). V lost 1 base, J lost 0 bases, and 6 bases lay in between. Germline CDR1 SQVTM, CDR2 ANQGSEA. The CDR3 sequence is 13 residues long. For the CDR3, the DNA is TGCAGCGTTGAAGGCGGGTACCAAGAGACCCAGTACTTC. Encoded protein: CSVEGGYQETQYF. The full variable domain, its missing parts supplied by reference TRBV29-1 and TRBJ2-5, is SAVISQKPSRDICQRGTSLTIQCQVDSQVTMMFWYRQQPGQSLTLIATANQGSEATYESGFVIDKFPISRPNLTFSTLTVSNMSPEDSSIYLCSVEGGYQETQYFGPGTRLLVL.

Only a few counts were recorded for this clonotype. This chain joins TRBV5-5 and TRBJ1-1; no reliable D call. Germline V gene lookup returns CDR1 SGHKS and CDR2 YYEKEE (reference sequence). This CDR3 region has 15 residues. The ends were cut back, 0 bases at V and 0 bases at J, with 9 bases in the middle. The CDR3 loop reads CASSLADILNTEAFF. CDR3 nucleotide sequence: TGTGCCAGCAGCTTGGCCGACATATTGAACACTGAAGCTTTCTTT.

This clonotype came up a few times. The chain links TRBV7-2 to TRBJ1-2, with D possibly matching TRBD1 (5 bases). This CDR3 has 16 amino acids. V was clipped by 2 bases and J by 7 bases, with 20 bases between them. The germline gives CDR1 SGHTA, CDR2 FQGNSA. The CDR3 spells CASSLTPDSFVPGYTF. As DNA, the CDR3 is TGTGCCAGCAGCTTAACCCCCGACAGCTTTGTTCCTGGCTACACCTTC.

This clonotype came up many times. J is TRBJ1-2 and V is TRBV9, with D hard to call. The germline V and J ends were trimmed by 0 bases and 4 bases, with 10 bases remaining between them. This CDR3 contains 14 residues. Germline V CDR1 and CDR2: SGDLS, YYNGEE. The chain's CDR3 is CASSVDGAPYGYTF. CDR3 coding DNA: TGTGCCAGCAGCGTAGACGGAGCTCCCTATGGCTACACCTTC. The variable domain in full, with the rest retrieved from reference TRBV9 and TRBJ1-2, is DSGVTQTPKHLITATGQRVTLRCSPRSGDLSVYWYQQSLDQGLQFLIQYYNGEERAKGNILERFSAQQFPDLHSELNLSSLELGDSALYFCASSVDGAPYGYTFGSGTRLTVV.

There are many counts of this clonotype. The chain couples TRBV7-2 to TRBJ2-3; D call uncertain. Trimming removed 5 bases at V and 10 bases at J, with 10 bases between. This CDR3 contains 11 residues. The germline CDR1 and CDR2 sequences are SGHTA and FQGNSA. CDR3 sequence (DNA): TGTGCCAGCAGCCCGCGGATTGCGCAGTATTTT. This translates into CASSPRIAQYF.

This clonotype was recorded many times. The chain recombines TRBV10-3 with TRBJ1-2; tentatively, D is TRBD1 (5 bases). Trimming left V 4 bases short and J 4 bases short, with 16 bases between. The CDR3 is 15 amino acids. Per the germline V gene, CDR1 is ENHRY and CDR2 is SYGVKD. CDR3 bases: TGTGCCATCAGTGGAGGGACCGATAAATCCTATGGCTACACCTTC. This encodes CAISGGTDKSYGYTF.

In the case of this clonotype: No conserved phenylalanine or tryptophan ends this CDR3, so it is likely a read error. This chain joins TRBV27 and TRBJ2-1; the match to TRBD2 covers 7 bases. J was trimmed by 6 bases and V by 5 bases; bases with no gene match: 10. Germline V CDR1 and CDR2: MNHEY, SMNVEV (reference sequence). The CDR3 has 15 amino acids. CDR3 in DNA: TGTGCCAGCAGTCCCCTGGGGGGGATAGGCAATGAGCAGTTCTTG. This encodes CASSPLGGIGNEQFL.

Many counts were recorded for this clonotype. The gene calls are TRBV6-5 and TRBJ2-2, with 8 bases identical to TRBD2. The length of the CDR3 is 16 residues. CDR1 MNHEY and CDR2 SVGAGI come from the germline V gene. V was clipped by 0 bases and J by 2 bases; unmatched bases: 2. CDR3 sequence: CASSYSSGVNTGELFF. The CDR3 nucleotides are TGTGCCAGCAGTTACTCTAGCGGGGTTAACACCGGGGAGCTGTTTTTT.

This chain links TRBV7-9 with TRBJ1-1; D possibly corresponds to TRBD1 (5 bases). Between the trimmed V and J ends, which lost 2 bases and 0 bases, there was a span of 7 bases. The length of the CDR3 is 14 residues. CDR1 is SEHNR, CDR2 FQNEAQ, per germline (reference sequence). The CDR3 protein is CASSLPGLNTEAFF. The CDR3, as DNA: TGTGCCAGCAGCTTACCGGGGCTGAACACTGAAGCTTTCTTT. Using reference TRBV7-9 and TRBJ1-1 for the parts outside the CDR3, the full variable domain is DTGVSQNPRHKITKRGQNVTFRCDPISEHNRLYWYRQTLGQGPEFLTYFQNEAQLEKSRLLSDRFSAERPKGSFSTLEIQRTEQGDSAMYLCASSLPGLNTEAFFGQGTRLTVV.

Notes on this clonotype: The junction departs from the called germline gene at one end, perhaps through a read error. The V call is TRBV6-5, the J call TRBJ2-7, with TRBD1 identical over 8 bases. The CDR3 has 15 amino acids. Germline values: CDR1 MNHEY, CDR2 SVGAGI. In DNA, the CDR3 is TGTGCCGGCAGTTTTCACCAGGGGGCGGGGTACGAGCAGTACTTC. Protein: CAGSFHQGAGYEQYF.

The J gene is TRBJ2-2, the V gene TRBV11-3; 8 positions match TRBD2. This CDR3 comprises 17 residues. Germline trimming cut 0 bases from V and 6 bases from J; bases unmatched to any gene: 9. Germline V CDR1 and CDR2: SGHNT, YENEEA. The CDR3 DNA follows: TGTGCCAGCAGCTTAGATCAAGGCGGGAGGTATTCCGGGGAGCTGTTTTTT. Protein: CASSLDQGGRYSGELFF.

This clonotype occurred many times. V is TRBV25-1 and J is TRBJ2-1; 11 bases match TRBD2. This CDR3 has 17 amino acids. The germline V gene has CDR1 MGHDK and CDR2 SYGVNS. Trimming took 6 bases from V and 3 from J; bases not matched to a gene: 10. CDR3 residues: CASRSTPGLADYNEQFF. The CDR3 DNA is TGTGCCAGCAGGTCCACACCGGGACTAGCGGACTACAATGAGCAGTTCTTC. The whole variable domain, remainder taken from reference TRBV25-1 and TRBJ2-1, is EADIYQTPRYLVIGTGKKITLECSQTMGHDKMYWYQQDPGMELHLIHYSYGVNSTEKGDLSSESTVSRIRTEHFPLTLESARPSHTSQYLCASRSTPGLADYNEQFFGPGTRLTVL.

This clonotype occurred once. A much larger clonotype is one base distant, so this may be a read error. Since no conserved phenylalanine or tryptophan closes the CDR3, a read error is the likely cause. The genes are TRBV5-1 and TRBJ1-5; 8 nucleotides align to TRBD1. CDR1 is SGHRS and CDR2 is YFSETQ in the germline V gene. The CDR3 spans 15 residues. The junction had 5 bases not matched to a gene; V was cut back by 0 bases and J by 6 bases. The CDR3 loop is CASSLEPTGGQPQHY. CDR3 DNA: TGCGCCAGCAGCTTGGAGCCCACAGGGGGTCAGCCCCAGCATTAT.

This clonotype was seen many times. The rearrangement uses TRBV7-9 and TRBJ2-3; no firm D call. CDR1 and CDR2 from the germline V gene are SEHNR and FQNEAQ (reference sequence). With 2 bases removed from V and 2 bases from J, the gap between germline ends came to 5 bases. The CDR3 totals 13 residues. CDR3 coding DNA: TGTGCCAGCAGCTTAACAGCCACAGATACGCAGTATTTT. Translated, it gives CASSLTATDTQYF.

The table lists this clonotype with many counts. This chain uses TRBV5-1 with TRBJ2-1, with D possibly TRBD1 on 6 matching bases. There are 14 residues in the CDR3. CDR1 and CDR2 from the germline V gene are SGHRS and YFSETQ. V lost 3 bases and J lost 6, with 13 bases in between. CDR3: CASSSGTSLNEQFF. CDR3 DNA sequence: TGCGCCAGCAGCTCCGGGACATCACTCAATGAGCAGTTCTTC.

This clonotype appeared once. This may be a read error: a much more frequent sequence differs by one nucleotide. CDR3: CASSDLVRNHEQFF. CDR3 DNA: TGTGCCAGCAGTGATTTGGTCAGAAACCATGAGCAGTTCTTC. This chain uses TRBV2 with TRBJ2-1; no definite D call. Trimming took 3 bases from V and 8 from J, leaving 14 bases between them. The germline V gene has CDR1 SNHLY and CDR2 FYNNEI. This CDR3 region has 14 residues. Based on the CDR3 plus reference TRBV2 and TRBJ2-1, the full variable domain is EPEVTQTPSHQVTQMGQEVILRCVPISNHLYFYWYRQILGQKVEFLVSFYNNEISEKSEIFDDQFSVERPDGSNFTLKIRSTKLEDSAMYFCASSDLVRNHEQFFGPGTRLTVL.

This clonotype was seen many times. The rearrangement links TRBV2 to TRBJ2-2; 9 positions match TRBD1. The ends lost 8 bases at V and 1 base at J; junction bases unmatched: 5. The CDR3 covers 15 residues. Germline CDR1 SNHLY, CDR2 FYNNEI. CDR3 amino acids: CASAGTGKNTGELFF. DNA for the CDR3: TGTGCCAGCGCTGGGACAGGGAAGAACACCGGGGAGCTGTTTTTT.

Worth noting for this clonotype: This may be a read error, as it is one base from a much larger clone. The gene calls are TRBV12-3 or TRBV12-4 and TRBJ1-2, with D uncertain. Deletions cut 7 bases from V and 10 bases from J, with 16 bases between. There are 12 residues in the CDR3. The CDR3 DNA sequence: TGTGCCAGCACAAGCCTTACTTCGGACTACACCTTC. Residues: CASTSLTSDYTF.